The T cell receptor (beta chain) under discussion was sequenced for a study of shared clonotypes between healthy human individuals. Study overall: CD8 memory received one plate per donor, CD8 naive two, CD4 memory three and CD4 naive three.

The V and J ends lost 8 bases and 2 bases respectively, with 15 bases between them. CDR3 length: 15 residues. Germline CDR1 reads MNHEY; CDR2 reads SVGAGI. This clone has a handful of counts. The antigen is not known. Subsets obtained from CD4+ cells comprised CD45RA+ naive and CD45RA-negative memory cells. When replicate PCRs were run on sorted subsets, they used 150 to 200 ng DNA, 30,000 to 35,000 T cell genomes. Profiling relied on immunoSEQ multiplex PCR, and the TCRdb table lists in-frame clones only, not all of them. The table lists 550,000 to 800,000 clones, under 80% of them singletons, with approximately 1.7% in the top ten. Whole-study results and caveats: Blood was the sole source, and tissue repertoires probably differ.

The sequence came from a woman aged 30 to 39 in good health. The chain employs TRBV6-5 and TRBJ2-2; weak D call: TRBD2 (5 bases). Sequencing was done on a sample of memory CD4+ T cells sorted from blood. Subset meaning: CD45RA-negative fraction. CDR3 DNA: TGTGCCAGCCGAACCGGAGCGGAAAACACCGGGGAGCTGTTTTTT. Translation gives CASRTGAENTGELFF.